What follows describes a single T cell receptor (beta chain). The CDR3 is made up of 15 amino acids. Germline V gene sequence: CDR1 LNHDA, CDR2 SQIVND (reference sequence). V lost 6 bases and J lost 1, with 15 bases in between. The data stem from a study of cytomegalovirus exposure and HLA in healthy donors. PCR amplification relied on 60 Vbeta primers (plus 13 Jbeta primers). Using immunoSEQ multiplex PCR, the repertoire was profiled, and TCRdb retains in-frame clones only, with some absent. The sample's table shows fewer than 100,000 clones. J is TRBJ1-2 and V is TRBV19; TRBD1 might be the D (5 bases). Sequenced material: PBMCs. The TCR was taken from a woman aged 55-75 years in good health and CMV-seronegative. The CDR3 sequence is CASRDGGHSNYGYTF. The CDR3 DNA is TGTGCCAGTAGGGACGGCGGACATAGTAACTATGGCTACACCTTC.